Each of the 24 T cell receptor beta chains below was sequenced from the same sample in a study of identical twins listed by TCRdb under 2016. Libraries were made using 5' RACE. TCRdb records Illumina HiSeq 2000 as the sequencer. TCRdb redid the processing of the public reads, applying fastp at Q25 and MiXCR, and retained in-frame beta chains. Each record represents a unique CDR3 protein, reported with the most common genes and DNA among its rows. Within this sample are about 520,000 distinct CDR3 sequences, with less than 25% of them counted one time only. In total, the top ten clones hold 0.91% of the sample. The data also belong to a second study, concerning T cells expressing NK-cell markers.

The sample consisted of CD4+ T cells sorted from blood. The receptors were gathered from a woman younger than 30 in good health.

The chain uses TRBV9 and TRBJ1-2; weak D call: TRBD1 (5 bases). Germline loops: CDR1 SGDLS, CDR2 YYNGEE. The length of the CDR3 is 15 residues. Trimming cost V 0 bases and J 1 base, with 10 bases left between them. The CDR3 region has the DNA TGTGCCAGCAGCGTAGATGGACAAATTAACTATGGCTACACCTTC. Protein sequence: CASSVDGQINYGYTF.

The chain employs TRBV7-9 and TRBJ2-7; 11 bases map to TRBD2. The CDR3 contains 14 residues. V was pared by 2 bases and J by 4 bases, with 1 base of the junction left unmatched. Germline V gene sequence: CDR1 SEHNR, CDR2 FQNEAQ (reference sequence). The CDR3 DNA is TGTGCCAGCAGCTTACTAGCGGGGGGTTACGAGCAGTACTTC. Residues: CASSLLAGGYEQYF.

The chain carries TRBV20-1 and TRBJ1-2; 10 bases line up with TRBD1. V lost 1 base, J lost 6 bases, and 5 bases stayed unmatched. The CDR3 spans 14 residues. Germline CDR1 DFQATT, CDR2 SNEGSKA (reference sequence). CDR3 amino acids: CSARAGTGDHGYTF. The CDR3 bases are TGCAGTGCTAGAGCCGGGACAGGGGATCATGGCTACACCTTC.

This clonotype was picked up a small number of times. The chain uses TRBV5-1 and TRBJ1-2, with 9 bases lining up with TRBD1. The trim removed 4 bases at V and 2 bases at J, leaving 6 bases unmatched. This CDR3 comprises 15 residues. The germline CDR1 and CDR2 sequences are SGHRS and YFSETQ. The CDR3: CASSNLDRGNYGYTF. The DNA of the CDR3 is TGCGCCAGCAGCAACCTGGACAGGGGCAACTATGGCTACACCTTC.

This clonotype was detected only a few times. The V call is TRBV6-1, the J call TRBJ1-5; unclear D gene. The germline CDR1 and CDR2 sequences are MNHNS and SASEGT. The CDR3 covers 12 residues. Trimming took 10 bases from V and 4 from J, leaving 11 bases between them. CDR3: CATHRPNQPQHF. The CDR3 coding sequence is TGTGCCACCCATAGGCCGAATCAGCCCCAGCATTTT.

The chain links TRBV27 to TRBJ1-1; TRBD1 matches at 7 bases. The ends lost 3 bases at V and 0 bases at J; junction bases unmatched: 4. Germline loops: CDR1 MNHEY, CDR2 SMNVEV (reference sequence). The CDR3 spans 15 residues. The CDR3 sequence is CASSLTGNMNTEAFF. CDR3 sequence (DNA): TGTGCCAGCAGTTTGACAGGGAATATGAACACTGAAGCTTTCTTT.

The chain has TRBV7-9 and TRBJ2-2, with D possibly being TRBD2 (6 bases). V gave up 1 base and J gave up 4 bases, with 13 bases separating them. Germline V gene lookup returns CDR1 SEHNR and CDR2 FQNEAQ (reference sequence). This CDR3 comprises 16 residues. The CDR3 coding sequence is TGTGCCAGCAGCTTAGTGCAAGCGGGCCTCACCGGGGAGCTGTTTTTT. It codes for CASSLVQAGLTGELFF.

The V gene is TRBV5-5, the J gene TRBJ1-3; D remains unclear. Trimming pared 0 bases from V and 4 bases from J, leaving 17 bases between. This CDR3 comprises 17 residues. CDR1 and CDR2 from the germline V gene are SGHKS and YYEKEE (reference sequence). CDR3 amino acids: CASSLASSGTRGNTIYF. CDR3 nucleotides: TGTGCCAGCAGCTTGGCTTCGTCAGGAACGAGAGGAAACACCATATATTTT.

V and J are TRBV6-4 and TRBJ2-3; possibly TRBD1 for D (5 bases). CDR3 size: 13 residues. Germline V gene data show CDR1 as MRHNA and CDR2 as SNTAGT. The V gene lost 2 bases and the J gene lost 6 bases, with 9 bases spanning the gap. Here the CDR3 reads CASSDRGWDTQYF. The CDR3 nucleotides read TGTGCCAGCAGTGACAGGGGTTGGGATACGCAGTATTTT.

The CDR3 is CSASTPDLEETQYF. In DNA, the CDR3 is TGCAGTGCTAGCACCCCAGATTTGGAGGAGACCCAGTACTTC. V and J are TRBV20-1 and TRBJ2-5; D is uncertain. Germline assignment: CDR1 DFQATT and CDR2 SNEGSKA (reference sequence). Trimming removed 3 bases at V and 5 bases at J, with 16 bases between. The CDR3 runs to 14 residues.

V is TRBV10-1 and J is TRBJ2-1; D is perhaps TRBD2 (6 bases). The germline CDR1 and CDR2 sequences are WNHNN and SYGVQD (reference sequence). This CDR3 contains 14 residues. V was cut by 4 bases and J by 1 base, with 8 bases left in between. In DNA form, the CDR3 reads TGCGCCAGCAGTGGGGACTTGTCCTACAATGAGCAGTTCTTC. Translated, it gives CASSGDLSYNEQFF.

This clonotype was recorded once. The chain has TRBV6-1 and TRBJ2-7, with 11 bases aligning to TRBD2. Germline loops: CDR1 MNHNS, CDR2 SASEGT. The length of the CDR3 is 15 residues. The V segment lost 6 bases and the J segment 10 bases; nucleotides outside the gene matches: 14. The CDR3 region is CASRESRTSGLSQYF. CDR3 coding DNA: TGTGCCAGCAGAGAAAGCCGGACTAGCGGGTTGTCACAGTACTTC.

This clonotype was seen repeatedly, ten times or more. The V call is TRBV12-3 or TRBV12-4, the J call TRBJ1-2, with TRBD1 as a possible D gene (5 bases). The CDR3 totals 13 residues. V was pared by 4 bases and J by 3 bases, with 9 bases between. CDR3 protein: CASSYKGDYGYTF. CDR3 coding DNA: TGTGCCAGCAGTTATAAAGGGGACTATGGCTACACCTTC.

This clonotype appeared a single time. In DNA form, the CDR3 reads TGTGCCAGCAGCTTAGGCGACCAGCGGTACGAGCAGTACTTC. This codes for CASSLGDQRYEQYF. The rearrangement uses TRBV7-6 and TRBJ2-7, with D perhaps TRBD2 (5 bases). V lost 1 base and J 4 bases, leaving 11 bases between the germline ends. The CDR3 runs 14 residues. Germline V gene data show CDR1 as SGHVS and CDR2 as FNYEAQ. Full variable domain (rest looked up from reference TRBV7-6 and TRBJ2-7): GAGVSQSPRYKVTKRGQDVALRCDPISGHVSLYWYRQALGQGPEFLTYFNYEAQQDKSGLPNDRFSAERPEGSISTLTIQRTEQRDSAMYRCASSLGDQRYEQYFGPGTRLTVT.

The sample holds many counts of this clonotype. J is TRBJ2-5 and V is TRBV29-1; the D gene could be TRBD1 or TRBD2 (5 bases each). The germline CDR1 and CDR2 sequences are SQVTM and ANQGSEA. The CDR3 is 13 amino acids. Deletions cut 7 bases from V and 4 bases from J, with 16 bases between. The CDR3 region is CSARDPLRETQYF. The CDR3 nucleotides read TGCAGCGCCCGGGACCCCCTTCGAGAGACCCAGTACTTC.

The chain carries TRBV12-5 and TRBJ1-5; no definite D call. The CDR3 consists of 13 residues. Germline CDR1 reads LGHNT; CDR2 reads FRNRAP. The V end lost 1 base, the J end lost 5 bases, and 6 bases lay between the germline ends. The CDR3 region has the DNA TGTGCTAGTGGTTTGGAGAGATATCAGCCCCAGCATTTT. Its translation is CASGLERYQPQHF.

The chain employs TRBV18 and TRBJ2-3, with 13 nucleotides matching TRBD2. The CDR3 covers 16 residues. Germline V gives CDR1 KGHSH, CDR2 LQKENI. The J segment lost 5 bases and the V segment lost 3 bases, leaving 5 bases of the junction unmatched. This chain's CDR3 is CASSPPGLAGVDTQYF. As DNA, the CDR3 is TGTGCCAGCTCACCCCCAGGACTAGCGGGAGTAGATACGCAGTATTTT. Supplemented by reference TRBV18 and TRBJ2-3, the full variable domain reads NAGVMQNPRHLVRRRGQEARLRCSPMKGHSHVYWYRQLPEEGLKFMVYLQKENIIDESGMPKERFSAEFPKEGPSILRIQQVVRGDSAAYFCASSPPGLAGVDTQYFGPGTRLTVL.

A few counts support this clonotype. The chain combines TRBV7-9 with TRBJ1-6; D is ambiguous. Germline CDR1 and CDR2: SEHNR and FQNEAQ (reference sequence). The CDR3 contains 14 residues. The V end lost 5 bases, the J end lost 7 bases, and 12 bases lay between the germline ends. CDR3 protein: CASSRLPYNSPLHF. The DNA for the CDR3 is TGTGCCAGCAGCAGATTGCCTTACAATTCACCCCTCCACTTT.

The CDR3, as DNA: TGCAGTGCTTCGACAGGGACAGCCTACGAGCAGTACTTC. Protein product: CSASTGTAYEQYF. The chain uses TRBV20-1 and TRBJ2-7; TRBD1 matches 7 bases. V gave up 5 bases and J gave up 2 bases; unmatched junction bases: 6. The CDR3 sequence is 13 residues long. Germline values: CDR1 DFQATT, CDR2 SNEGSKA (reference sequence).

In this sample, this clonotype turned up many times. This rearrangement joins TRBV20-1 to TRBJ2-5; a possible D gene is TRBD1 (5 bases). V lost 4 bases to trimming and J lost 5 bases, with 11 bases between them. The CDR3 extends over 12 amino acids. CDR1 is DFQATT, CDR2 SNEGSKA, per germline (reference sequence). The CDR3 DNA reads as TGCAGTGCTAAGGGGCTGGGGGAGACCCAGTACTTC. Translation: CSAKGLGETQYF.

This clonotype has ten or more counts. This rearrangement joins TRBV20-1 to TRBJ1-1; D may be TRBD1 (6 bases). Per germline, CDR1 DFQATT and CDR2 SNEGSKA (reference sequence). The CDR3 has 14 residues. V was trimmed by 6 bases and J by 1 base, leaving 15 bases between them. CDR3 sequence (DNA): TGCAGTGCAAGGCCGGGGGGCCCGAACACTGAAGCTTTCTTT. Its protein product is CSARPGGPNTEAFF.

This clonotype has only a few counts. The chain joins TRBV10-2 to TRBJ1-5; D is perhaps TRBD1 (6 bases). Per the germline V gene, CDR1 is WSHSY and CDR2 is SAAADI. The V gene lost 6 bases and the J gene lost 4 bases, with 10 bases spanning the gap. The CDR3 is 13 amino acids. As DNA, the CDR3 is TGCGCCAGCAGGGACAGCACAAATCAGCCCCAGCATTTT. It is translated as CASRDSTNQPQHF.

The genes are TRBV9 and TRBJ2-3; 7 nucleotides align to TRBD1. The CDR3 is made up of 15 amino acids. Germline trimming cut 3 bases from V and 1 base from J; bases unmatched to any gene: 5. Germline V lookup: CDR1 SGDLS, CDR2 YYNGEE. The CDR3 protein is CASSATGRGTDTQYF. The CDR3 region has the DNA TGTGCCAGCAGCGCGACAGGGCGGGGCACAGATACGCAGTATTTT.

V gene TRBV7-9 combines with J gene TRBJ2-5; 9 positions agree with TRBD1. CDR1 SEHNR and CDR2 FQNEAQ come from the germline V gene (reference sequence). CDR3 length equals 13 residues. After removal of 5 bases from V and 4 bases from J, the junction contained 2 bases not matched to a gene. DNA for the CDR3: TGTGCCAGCAGCAGGGACAGGGCAGAGACCCAGTACTTC. Residues: CASSRDRAETQYF.